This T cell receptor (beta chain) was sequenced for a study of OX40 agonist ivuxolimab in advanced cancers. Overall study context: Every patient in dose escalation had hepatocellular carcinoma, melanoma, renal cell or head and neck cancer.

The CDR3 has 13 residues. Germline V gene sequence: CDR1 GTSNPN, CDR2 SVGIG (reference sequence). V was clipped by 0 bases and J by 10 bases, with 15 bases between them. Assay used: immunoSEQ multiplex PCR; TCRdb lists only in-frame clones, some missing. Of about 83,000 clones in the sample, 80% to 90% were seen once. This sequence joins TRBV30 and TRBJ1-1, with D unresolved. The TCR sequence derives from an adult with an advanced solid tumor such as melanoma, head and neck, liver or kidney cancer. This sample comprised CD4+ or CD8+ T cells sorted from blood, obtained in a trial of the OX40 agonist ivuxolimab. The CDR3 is CAWSVRRHPGAFF. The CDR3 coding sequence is TGTGCCTGGAGTGTACGGAGGCATCCGGGAGCTTTCTTT.